This TCR beta chain was observed in a study of regulatory T cells in long-lasting Graves disease. Across the whole study: It was over 5 years of antithyroid drugs, with positive TSH receptor antibodies, that meant persistent Graves' disease.

Germline trimming cut 3 bases from V and 6 bases from J; bases unmatched to any gene: 12. This CDR3 comprises 17 residues. Germline V gene sequence: CDR1 MDHEN, CDR2 SYDVKM. The time point is: persistent/refractory GD, antithyroid drugs over 5 years with positive TRAb. From RNA extracted from PBMCs, the TCR library was made. Through Arm-PCR of CDR3 regions and iRepertoire HTBI primers, TCR beta libraries were built. MiXCR, run by TCRdb on the multiplex PCR reads, gives a single entry per CDR3 protein. The profile shows around 450,000 distinct CDR3 sequences, about a fifth of them singletons. The source was peripheral blood mononuclear cells (PBMCs), collected when the disease was refractory, from a patient treated with antithyroid drugs. The clonotype was recovered from a female donor with Graves disease. The chain links TRBV28 to TRBJ2-3; TRBD1 matches 10 bases. Here the CDR3 DNA reads TGTGCCAGCAGTTTGTACGACAGGGGGCGTCTTTCCGATACGCAGTATTTT. Translated: CASSLYDRGRLSDTQYF.